The 32 T cell receptor beta chains reported below all come from one sample, sequenced in a study of CD8+ T cells in alopecia areata (dated by TCRdb to 2017 to 2018). Library prep was done by the immunoSEQ multiplex PCR assay. RNA was extracted from all samples and reverse transcribed into cDNA as template for TCR sequencing. As stored in TCRdb, this immuneACCESS dataset retains in-frame rearrangements with V and J assigned. A fraction of the clones does not appear; measured against another copy, unresolved V genes explain less than half of the discrepancy, and the remainder lacks a known reason. The sample table records 220,000 or so clones; around three fifths of these occur just once. The ten largest clonotypes hold under 0.5% of the sample. Per the publication, the time point label means: baseline before oral tofacitinib. The specimen comprised CD4+ T cells sorted from blood, sampled at week 0. The receptor source for this set is a human donor with alopecia areata.

The V and J genes are TRBV30 and TRBJ1-2; TRBD1 might be the D (5 bases). Trimming left V 5 bases short and J 7 bases short, with 20 bases between. The CDR3 sequence is 14 residues long. Germline V gene lookup returns CDR1 GTSNPN and CDR2 SVGIG (reference sequence). The CDR3: CAWSRGVVLSGYTF. The CDR3 DNA reads as TGTGCCTGGTCCCGGGGGGTAGTTTTGTCTGGCTACACCTTC.

This clone was observed a single time. The J gene is TRBJ1-5, the V gene TRBV30, with D uncertain. Germline-derived CDR1 and CDR2 are GTSNPN and SVGIG (reference sequence). Trimming took 5 bases from V and 6 from J, leaving 14 bases between them. CDR3 length equals 13 residues. The CDR3 region is CAWEDAYGQPQHF. The CDR3 coding sequence is TGTGCCTGGGAAGACGCATACGGTCAGCCCCAGCATTTT.

This chain joins TRBV30 and TRBJ1-2; D remains unclear. The CDR3 is made up of 12 amino acids. V lost 3 bases and J 7 bases, leaving 12 bases between the germline ends. In germline, CDR1 is GTSNPN, CDR2 SVGIG (reference sequence). CDR3 bases: TGTGCCTGGAGAACCTCGACATCTGGCTACACCTTC. Its protein is CAWRTSTSGYTF. Full variable domain (rest looked up from reference TRBV30 and TRBJ1-2): SQTIHQWPATLVQPVGSPLSLECTVEGTSNPNLYWYRQAAGRGLQLLFYSVGIGQISSEVPQNLSASRPQDRQFILSSKKLLLSDSGFYLCAWRTSTSGYTFGSGTRLTVV.

The rearrangement uses TRBV29-1 and TRBJ1-2; D remains unclear. The CDR3 has 14 amino acids. Looked up from germline, CDR1 is SQVTM and CDR2 is ANQGSEA. Deletions cut 5 bases from V and 4 bases from J, with 17 bases between. CDR3 in amino acids: CSVSPALVLYGYTF. The CDR3 DNA reads TGCAGCGTTTCCCCCGCTTTAGTCCTCTATGGCTACACCTTC.

This clone was seen a handful of times. The chain is built from TRBV29-1 and TRBJ1-4, with no clear D. Trimming stripped 7 bases from V and 10 bases from J, with 19 bases between. The CDR3 sequence is 13 residues long. Germline CDR1 SQVTM, CDR2 ANQGSEA. DNA of the CDR3: TGCAGCGCCCAGGAGCGGGGATACGGAAAACTGTTTTTT. Amino acids: CSAQERGYGKLFF.

V is TRBV27 and J is TRBJ2-7, with D uncertain. V dropped 0 bases and J dropped 0 bases, with 12 bases sitting between them. The length of the CDR3 is 16 residues. Germline V gives CDR1 MNHEY, CDR2 SMNVEV (reference sequence). Here the CDR3 DNA reads TGTGCCAGCAGTTTATCGTCCGTGTTGGTCTCCTACGAGCAGTACTTC. The encoded protein is CASSLSSVLVSYEQYF.

This clone was observed many times. This chain links TRBV7-2 with TRBJ2-3, with 10 bases that match TRBD1. With 5 bases clipped from V and 5 bases from J, the junction kept 7 bases outside the gene matches. Per the germline V gene, CDR1 is SGHTA and CDR2 is FQGNSA. The CDR3 loop spans 15 amino acids. CDR3: CASSNRQGAGDTQYF. CDR3 sequence (DNA): TGTGCCAGCAGCAACCGACAGGGGGCCGGAGATACGCAGTATTTT. The full variable domain, its missing parts supplied by reference TRBV7-2 and TRBJ2-3, is GAGVSQSPSNKVTEKGKDVELRCDPISGHTALYWYRQSLGQGLEFLIYFQGNSAPDKSGLPSDRFSAERTGGSVSTLTIQRTQQEDSAVYLCASSNRQGAGDTQYFGPGTRLTVL.

The chain joins TRBV10-2 to TRBJ2-3, with 7 bases matching TRBD2. V dropped 3 bases and J dropped 1; count of bases not matched to a gene: 1. The CDR3 loop spans 14 amino acids. Looked up from germline, CDR1 is WSHSY and CDR2 is SAAADI. The CDR3 spells CASSDRGGTDTQYF. In nucleotides, the CDR3 is TGCGCCAGCAGTGACCGGGGGGGCACAGATACGCAGTATTTT.

This clone was recorded a few times. The chain recombines TRBV19 with TRBJ1-5; 9 positions match TRBD1. The CDR3 extends over 16 amino acids. V lost 4 bases and J lost 2; bases outside the gene matches: 6. Germline CDR1 reads LNHDA; CDR2 reads SQIVND (reference sequence). The chain's CDR3 is CASSTTGGSGNQPQHF. The DNA of the CDR3 is TGTGCCAGTAGTACCACAGGGGGCTCGGGCAATCAGCCCCAGCATTTT.

The J gene is TRBJ2-1, the V gene TRBV9, with 7 bases fitting TRBD1. V shed 4 bases, J shed 4 bases, and the junction held 11 bases outside the gene matches. Germline CDR1 is SGDLS and CDR2 is YYNGEE. The CDR3 is made up of 16 amino acids. The CDR3 bases are TGTGCCAGCAGCCCTCGGACAGGTGGGTTGTACAATGAGCAGTTCTTC. Translation gives CASSPRTGGLYNEQFF.

J is TRBJ1-4 and V is TRBV11-2; D unresolved. The CDR3 runs 11 residues. Germline CDR1 reads SGHAT; CDR2 reads FQNNGV. Trimming pared 6 bases from V and 7 bases from J, leaving 6 bases between. The CDR3 spells CASSFSEKLFF. CDR3 nucleotides: TGTGCCAGCAGTTTTAGTGAAAAACTGTTTTTT.

This clone is a singleton in its sample. The chain has TRBV13 and TRBJ2-6; D not certain. CDR3 length: 15 residues. CDR1 is PRHDT and CDR2 is FYEKMQ in the germline V gene (reference sequence). Trimming left V 3 bases short and J 5 bases short, with 11 bases between. The chain's CDR3 is CASSFAAEWANVLTF. The CDR3 coding sequence is TGTGCCAGCAGCTTCGCAGCTGAGTGGGCCAACGTCCTGACTTTC. The full variable domain, rest sourced from reference TRBV13 and TRBJ2-6, is AAGVIQSPRHLIKEKRETATLKCYPIPRHDTVYWYQQGPGQDPQFLISFYEKMQSDKGSIPDRFSAQQFSDYHSELNMSSLELGDSALYFCASSFAAEWANVLTFGAGSRLTVL.

The CDR3 loop is CASQRLATDTQYF. CDR3 nucleotides: TGTGCCAGCCAACGACTAGCCACAGATACGCAGTATTTT. The rearrangement joins TRBV6-5 to TRBJ2-3; TRBD2 matches 7 bases. CDR1 and CDR2 from the germline V gene are MNHEY and SVGAGI. Trimming took 8 bases from V and 2 from J; bases not matched to a gene: 4. The CDR3 loop spans 13 amino acids.

A few counts support this clone. This chain joins TRBV4-1 and TRBJ1-1; 7 bases are shared with TRBD1. The V gene's germline CDR1 is MGHRA and CDR2 YSYEKL. V dropped 3 bases and J dropped 4; count of bases not matched to a gene: 2. The CDR3 covers 13 residues. The CDR3 nucleotides are TGCGCCAGCAGCCACCAGGGGGGCACTGAAGCTTTCTTT. This gives the protein CASSHQGGTEAFF.

The chain uses TRBV5-1 and TRBJ2-5; D unresolved. The V gene's germline CDR1 is SGHRS and CDR2 YFSETQ. This CDR3 has 11 residues. V was pared by 4 bases and J by 6 bases, with 7 bases between. As DNA, the CDR3 is TGCGCCAGCAGCACCACCCAGACCCAGTACTTC. Protein product: CASSTTQTQYF.

V gene TRBV7-2 combines with J gene TRBJ2-7; D gene uncertain. Trimming shortened V by 1 base and J by 1 base, and 8 bases separated the two germline ends. Germline CDR1 SGHTA, CDR2 FQGNSA. This CDR3 has 14 residues. CDR3 nucleotides: TGTGCCAGCAGCTTAGGTCGGCAGTCCTACGAGCAGTACTTC. Translated: CASSLGRQSYEQYF.

This clone was observed once. The genes are TRBV4-2 and TRBJ2-7, with 8 nucleotides matching TRBD1. Per the germline V gene, CDR1 is LGHNA and CDR2 is YNFKEQ. The V segment lost 0 bases and the J segment 2 bases; nucleotides outside the gene matches: 9. This CDR3 is built from 17 residues. The DNA of the CDR3 is TGTGCCAGCAGCCAAGATTTGGGGACAGGACGTACCTACGAGCAGTACTTC. This gives the protein CASSQDLGTGRTYEQYF.

The rearrangement uses TRBV9 and TRBJ2-1; 8 bases agree with TRBD1. Per germline, CDR1 SGDLS and CDR2 YYNGEE. The J segment lost 8 bases and the V segment lost 3 bases, leaving 1 base of the junction unmatched. This CDR3 is built from 12 residues. CDR3 loop: CASSADRDEQFF. CDR3 DNA sequence: TGTGCCAGCAGCGCGGACAGGGATGAGCAGTTCTTC.

This clone was recorded only once. The rearrangement joins TRBV30 to TRBJ1-2; D may be TRBD1 (5 bases). This CDR3 spans 12 amino acids. The germline gives CDR1 GTSNPN, CDR2 SVGIG (reference sequence). Trimming left V 7 bases short and J 0 bases short, with 9 bases between. This chain's CDR3 is CAFRGTNYGYTF. The CDR3 bases are TGTGCCTTCCGGGGGACTAACTATGGCTACACCTTC.

The chain carries TRBV4-1 and TRBJ1-2; D not resolved. V was trimmed by 2 bases and J by 4 bases, leaving 11 bases between them. Germline CDR1 is MGHRA and CDR2 is YSYEKL. The CDR3 consists of 14 residues. The CDR3 DNA is TGCGCCAGCAGCCAACCGGGGAGGGCCTATGGCTACACCTTC. Translating gives CASSQPGRAYGYTF.

The chain links TRBV29-1 to TRBJ1-1; TRBD1 matches 8 bases. Trimming cost V 7 bases and J 4 bases; bases outside gene matches: 8. CDR1 and CDR2 (germline): SQVTM, ANQGSEA. This CDR3 is built from 13 residues. The DNA for the CDR3 is TGCAGCGCTTCACAGGGGGAGTTCACTGAAGCTTTCTTT. Its protein product is CSASQGEFTEAFF.

This clone showed up just a few times. The chain combines TRBV5-1 with TRBJ2-5; 8 bases agree with TRBD1. The J segment lost 5 bases and the V segment lost 0 bases, leaving 6 bases of the junction unmatched. CDR3 size: 15 residues. Germline V lookup: CDR1 SGHRS, CDR2 YFSETQ. The CDR3 region is CASSLARGLRETQYF. The CDR3 DNA is TGCGCCAGCAGCTTGGCCAGGGGGCTTCGGGAGACCCAGTACTTC.

This sequence joins TRBV7-8 and TRBJ1-1; D is possibly TRBD1 (5 bases). The V gene lost 3 bases and the J gene lost 2 bases, with 10 bases spanning the gap. The CDR3 runs to 14 residues. In germline, CDR1 is SGHVS, CDR2 FQNEAQ. The CDR3 region is CASSFWGVNTEAFF. In DNA, the CDR3 is TGTGCCAGCAGCTTCTGGGGGGTTAACACTGAAGCTTTCTTT.

V gene TRBV29-1 combines with J gene TRBJ2-7; 7 bases match TRBD1. Germline V gene lookup returns CDR1 SQVTM and CDR2 ANQGSEA. J lost 1 base, V lost 4 bases, and 7 bases had no gene match. The CDR3 contains 14 residues. CDR3 nucleotide sequence: TGCAGCGTTGGGGGACAGCGCTATTCCTACGAGCAGTACTTC. Its translation: CSVGGQRYSYEQYF.

The chain combines TRBV27 with TRBJ2-5; 10 nucleotides match TRBD1. The CDR3 is made up of 16 amino acids. V dropped 6 bases and J dropped 6; count of bases not matched to a gene: 13. Germline loops: CDR1 MNHEY, CDR2 SMNVEV (reference sequence). CDR3: CASRQPGTGVWKTQYF. The CDR3 DNA follows: TGTGCCAGCAGACAACCCGGGACAGGGGTATGGAAGACCCAGTACTTC.

This clone was counted only a few times. The V gene is TRBV7-2, the J gene TRBJ1-6; D not certain. The length of the CDR3 is 16 residues. The germline CDR1 and CDR2 sequences are SGHTA and FQGNSA. Trimming removed 2 bases from V and 1 base from J, with 9 bases in between. The CDR3: CASSLRTVSYNSPLHF. The DNA for the CDR3 is TGTGCCAGCAGCTTACGCACAGTATCCTATAATTCACCCCTCCACTTT.

The V call is TRBV10-3, the J call TRBJ2-1, with unresolved D. V dropped 3 bases and J dropped 8 bases, with 17 bases sitting between them. The CDR3 sequence is 15 residues long. Germline assignment: CDR1 ENHRY and CDR2 SYGVKD. This CDR3 is CAISDRTLRSYEQFF. The CDR3 coding sequence is TGTGCCATCAGTGACCGAACTCTAAGGAGCTATGAGCAGTTCTTC.

J is TRBJ2-1 and V is TRBV7-3, with D perhaps matching TRBD1 (5 bases). The germline gives CDR1 SGHTA, CDR2 FQGTGA. The CDR3 extends over 15 amino acids. Between the trimmed V and J ends, which lost 5 bases and 1 base, there was a span of 12 bases. CDR3 in amino acids: CASSAQGLSYNEQFF. CDR3 DNA sequence: TGTGCCAGCAGCGCCCAGGGTTTATCCTACAATGAGCAGTTCTTC.

V usage is TRBV6-6 and J usage is TRBJ1-4; no definite D call. CDR1 and CDR2 (germline): MNHNY, SVGAGI (reference sequence). Trimming shortened V by 6 bases and J by 2 bases, and 13 bases separated the two germline ends. This CDR3 has 15 amino acids. CDR3 sequence: CASSPSVKTNEKLFF. The CDR3 coding sequence is TGTGCCAGCAGCCCATCGGTTAAGACTAATGAAAAACTGTTTTTT.

The chain has TRBV7-9 and TRBJ1-1, with 7 bases identical to TRBD1. The CDR3 is 15 amino acids. Germline values: CDR1 SEHNR, CDR2 FQNEAQ (reference sequence). Germline trimming cut 5 bases from V and 6 bases from J; bases unmatched to any gene: 12. DNA for the CDR3: TGTGCCAGCAGCGCGTCTCGACAGGGCTCGGCTGAAGCTTTCTTT. Amino acid sequence: CASSASRQGSAEAFF.

The chain recombines TRBV5-1 with TRBJ2-7; 14 bases match TRBD2. J gave up 0 bases and V 7 bases, and 12 bases lay outside the gene matches. Germline CDR1 and CDR2: SGHRS and YFSETQ. CDR3 length: 18 residues. CDR3 amino acids: CASQYGLAGGLSSYEQYF. The CDR3 DNA sequence: TGCGCCAGCCAGTATGGACTAGCGGGGGGCCTGAGCTCCTACGAGCAGTACTTC. Full variable domain (rest looked up from reference TRBV5-1 and TRBJ2-7): KAGVTQTPRYLIKTRGQQVTLSCSPISGHRSVSWYQQTPGQGLQFLFEYFSETQRNKGNFPGRFSGRQFSNSRSEMNVSTLELGDSALYLCASQYGLAGGLSSYEQYFGPGTRLTVT.

This clone was counted at least ten times. The chain has TRBV11-2 and TRBJ2-2; D might be TRBD1 or TRBD2, each matching 5 bases. The CDR3 runs 16 residues. Deletions cut 1 base from V and 5 bases from J, with 14 bases between. The germline CDR1 and CDR2 sequences are SGHAT and FQNNGV. CDR3 coding DNA: TGTGCCAGCAGCTTAGCCGGGACCCTGAGGACCGGGGAGCTGTTTTTT. This gives the protein CASSLAGTLRTGELFF.